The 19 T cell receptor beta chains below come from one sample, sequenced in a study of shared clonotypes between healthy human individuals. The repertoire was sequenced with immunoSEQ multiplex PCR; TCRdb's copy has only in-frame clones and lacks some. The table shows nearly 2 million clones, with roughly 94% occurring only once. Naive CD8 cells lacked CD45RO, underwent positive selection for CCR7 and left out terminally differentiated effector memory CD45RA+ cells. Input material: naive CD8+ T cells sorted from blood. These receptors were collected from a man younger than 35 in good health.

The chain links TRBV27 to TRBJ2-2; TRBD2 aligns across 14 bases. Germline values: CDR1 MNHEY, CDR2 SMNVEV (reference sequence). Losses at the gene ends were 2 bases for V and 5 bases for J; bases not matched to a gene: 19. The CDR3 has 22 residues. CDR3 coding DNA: TGTGCCAGCAGTTTAGATCCCGAGACACCGGGACTAGCGGGAGCCCGAACCGGGGAGCTGTTTTTT. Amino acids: CASSLDPETPGLAGARTGELFF.

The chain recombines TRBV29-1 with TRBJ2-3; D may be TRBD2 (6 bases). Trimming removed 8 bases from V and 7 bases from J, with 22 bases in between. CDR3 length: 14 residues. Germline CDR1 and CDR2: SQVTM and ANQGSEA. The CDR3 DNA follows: TGCAGCACCGGCGGGGCCTTCCCTCGTCATACGCAGTATTTT. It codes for CSTGGAFPRHTQYF.

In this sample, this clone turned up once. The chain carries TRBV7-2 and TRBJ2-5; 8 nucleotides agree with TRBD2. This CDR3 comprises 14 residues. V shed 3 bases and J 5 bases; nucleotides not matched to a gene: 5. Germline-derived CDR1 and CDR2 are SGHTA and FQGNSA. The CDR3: CASSFSGSYETQYF. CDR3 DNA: TGTGCCAGCAGCTTCAGCGGGAGTTACGAGACCCAGTACTTC. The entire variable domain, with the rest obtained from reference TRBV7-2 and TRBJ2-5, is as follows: GAGVSQSPSNKVTEKGKDVELRCDPISGHTALYWYRQSLGQGLEFLIYFQGNSAPDKSGLPSDRFSAERTGGSVSTLTIQRTQQEDSAVYLCASSFSGSYETQYFGPGTRLLVL.

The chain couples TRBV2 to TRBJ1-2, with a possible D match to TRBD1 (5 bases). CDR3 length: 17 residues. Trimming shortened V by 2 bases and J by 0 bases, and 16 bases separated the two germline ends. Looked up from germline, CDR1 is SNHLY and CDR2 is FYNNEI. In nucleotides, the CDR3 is TGTGCCAGCAGTGAATATAATGTAGGGGCTTCTAACTATGGCTACACCTTC. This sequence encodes CASSEYNVGASNYGYTF.

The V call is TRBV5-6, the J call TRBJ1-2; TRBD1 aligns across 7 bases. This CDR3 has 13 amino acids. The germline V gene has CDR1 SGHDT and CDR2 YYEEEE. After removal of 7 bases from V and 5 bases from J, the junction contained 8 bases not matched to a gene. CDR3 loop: CASYTGDEYGYTF. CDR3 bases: TGTGCCAGCTATACAGGGGACGAGTATGGCTACACCTTC.

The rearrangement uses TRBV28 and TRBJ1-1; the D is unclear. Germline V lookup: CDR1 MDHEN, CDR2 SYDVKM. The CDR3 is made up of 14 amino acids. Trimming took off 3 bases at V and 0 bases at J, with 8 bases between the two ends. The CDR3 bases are TGTGCCAGCAGTTTTTCCGGGGTGAACACTGAAGCTTTCTTT. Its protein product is CASSFSGVNTEAFF.

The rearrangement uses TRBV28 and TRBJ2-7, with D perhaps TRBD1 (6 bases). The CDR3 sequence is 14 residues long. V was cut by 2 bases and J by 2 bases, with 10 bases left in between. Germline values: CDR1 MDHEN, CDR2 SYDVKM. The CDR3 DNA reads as TGTGCCAGCAGTTTAGCGGCAGGGGCCTACGAGCAGTACTTC. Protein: CASSLAAGAYEQYF.

CDR3 in DNA: TGTGCCACCAGCAGAGATAGGGGGCCCGGGACCCAGTACTTC. This sequence encodes CATSRDRGPGTQYF. The chain has TRBV15 and TRBJ2-5, with 7 bases lining up with TRBD1. CDR1 LNHNV and CDR2 YYDKDF come from the germline V gene (reference sequence). The CDR3 totals 14 residues. The trim removed 0 bases at V and 7 bases at J, leaving 5 bases unmatched.

The CDR3, as DNA: TGTGCCAGCAGTAGTCGTAGGGGCGGGGGAGATACGCAGTATTTT. Translation: CASSSRRGGGDTQYF. The chain has TRBV6-1 and TRBJ2-3, with 7 bases fitting TRBD2. Germline-derived CDR1 and CDR2 are MNHNS and SASEGT. V shed 5 bases, J shed 5 bases, and the junction held 10 bases outside the gene matches. The CDR3 runs to 15 residues.

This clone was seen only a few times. The chain's CDR3 is CASSLYSGGDQPQHF. As DNA, the CDR3 is TGTGCCAGCAGTTTATATTCCGGGGGGGACCAGCCCCAGCATTTT. The J gene is TRBJ1-5, the V gene TRBV27; a weak D match, TRBD1 (5 bases). This CDR3 has 15 amino acids. The germline CDR1 and CDR2 sequences are MNHEY and SMNVEV (reference sequence). The germline V and J ends were trimmed by 1 base and 7 bases, with 14 bases remaining between them.

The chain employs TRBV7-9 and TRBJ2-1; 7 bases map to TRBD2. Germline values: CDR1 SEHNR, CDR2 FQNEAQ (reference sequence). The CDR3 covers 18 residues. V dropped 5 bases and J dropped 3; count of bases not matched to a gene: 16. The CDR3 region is CASSAPLPTTGGYNEQFF. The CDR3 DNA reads TGTGCCAGCAGCGCTCCCCTCCCTACTACGGGGGGCTACAATGAGCAGTTCTTC.

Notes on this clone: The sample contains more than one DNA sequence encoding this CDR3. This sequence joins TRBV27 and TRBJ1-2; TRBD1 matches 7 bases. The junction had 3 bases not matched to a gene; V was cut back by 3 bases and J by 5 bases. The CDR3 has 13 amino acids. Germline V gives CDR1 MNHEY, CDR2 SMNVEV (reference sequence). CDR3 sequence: CASSLTGSYGYTF. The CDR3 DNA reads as TGTGCCAGCAGTTTGACAGGGAGTTATGGCTACACCTTC.

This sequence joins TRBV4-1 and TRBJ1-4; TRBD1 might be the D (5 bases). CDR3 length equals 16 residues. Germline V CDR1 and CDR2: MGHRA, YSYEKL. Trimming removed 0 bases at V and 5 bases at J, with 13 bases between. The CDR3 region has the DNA TGCGCCAGCAGCCAAGACCCGACAGTCGGGAATGAAAAACTGTTTTTT. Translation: CASSQDPTVGNEKLFF.

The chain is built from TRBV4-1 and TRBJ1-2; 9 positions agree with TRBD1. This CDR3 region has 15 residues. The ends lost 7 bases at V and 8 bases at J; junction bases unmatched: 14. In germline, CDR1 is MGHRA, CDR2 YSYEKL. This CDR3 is CASNPGGTGFGGYTF. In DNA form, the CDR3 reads TGCGCCAGCAACCCGGGGGGGACAGGGTTCGGCGGCTACACCTTC.

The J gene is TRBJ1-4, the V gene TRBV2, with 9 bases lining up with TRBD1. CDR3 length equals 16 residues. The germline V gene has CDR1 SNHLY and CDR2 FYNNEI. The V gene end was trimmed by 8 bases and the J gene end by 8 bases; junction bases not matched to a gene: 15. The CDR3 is CASDVWTGAEGEKLFF. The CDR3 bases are TGTGCCAGCGACGTCTGGACAGGGGCCGAGGGGGAAAAACTGTTTTTT.

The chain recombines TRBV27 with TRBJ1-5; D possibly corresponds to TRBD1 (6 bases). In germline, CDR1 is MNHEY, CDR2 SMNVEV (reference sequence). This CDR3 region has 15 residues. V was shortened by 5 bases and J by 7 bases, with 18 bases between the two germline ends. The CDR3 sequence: CASSPLSGGGQPQHF. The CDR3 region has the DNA TGTGCCAGCAGTCCCCTTTCTGGGGGCGGCCAGCCCCAGCATTTT.

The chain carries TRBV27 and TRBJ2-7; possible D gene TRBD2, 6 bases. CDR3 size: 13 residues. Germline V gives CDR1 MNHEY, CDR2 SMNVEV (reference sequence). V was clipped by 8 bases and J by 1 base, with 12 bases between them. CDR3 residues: CASARGVSYEQYF. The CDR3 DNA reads TGTGCCAGCGCGCGGGGTGTTTCCTACGAGCAGTACTTC.

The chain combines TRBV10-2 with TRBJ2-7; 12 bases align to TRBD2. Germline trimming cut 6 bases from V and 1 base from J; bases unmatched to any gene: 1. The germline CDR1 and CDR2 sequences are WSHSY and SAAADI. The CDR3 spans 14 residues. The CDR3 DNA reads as TGCGCCAGCAGCGGGACTAGCGGGTCCTACGAGCAGTACTTC. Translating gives CASSGTSGSYEQYF.

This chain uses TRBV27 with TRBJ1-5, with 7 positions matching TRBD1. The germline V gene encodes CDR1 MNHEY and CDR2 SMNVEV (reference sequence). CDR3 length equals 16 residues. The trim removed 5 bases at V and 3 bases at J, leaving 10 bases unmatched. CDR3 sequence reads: CASSPVTGFLNQPQHF. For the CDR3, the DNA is TGTGCCAGCAGTCCCGTGACAGGGTTCCTCAATCAGCCCCAGCATTTT.